The entry below gives a single TCR beta chain sequence along with its context. In germline, CDR1 is MDHEN, CDR2 SYDVKM. V was trimmed by 7 bases and J by 7 bases, leaving 17 bases between them. The CDR3 runs 14 residues. The record originates from a study of shared clonotypes between healthy human individuals. Clones were sequenced by immunoSEQ multiplex PCR, and TCRdb holds only the in-frame ones, with some missing. The data hold 2 million to 2.5 million clones, with 80% to 95% observed a single time. Sequences were obtained from naive CD4+ T cells from PBMCs. Subset defined: CD45RA+ positively selected. The V and J genes are TRBV28 and TRBJ2-1; D is possibly TRBD1 or TRBD2 (6 bases each). This receptor was obtained from a man between 18 and 29 years old in good health. Some clones in this sample may be carry-over from other donors' samples. CDR3 region: CASNLGGAKNEQFF. For the CDR3, the DNA is TGTGCCAGCAACCTCGGGGGCGCTAAAAATGAGCAGTTCTTC.